This T cell receptor (beta chain) was captured in a study of shared clonotypes between healthy human individuals. TCRdb's table, derived via immunoSEQ multiplex PCR, lists solely in-frame clones and lacks some. The repertoire holds a few hundred thousand clones, with around 76% as singletons. This clone was counted a single time. This sequence was found in a woman between 40 and 50 years old in good health. Some clones in this sample may be carry-over from other donors' samples. Sequencing was carried out using PBMCs.

The CDR3 spells CASSESRGKETQYF. The CDR3 bases are TGTGCCAGCAGTGAATCAAGGGGTAAAGAGACCCAGTACTTC. This chain uses TRBV6-1 with TRBJ2-5; D perhaps matches TRBD1 (5 bases). Per germline, CDR1 MNHNS and CDR2 SASEGT. The V and J ends lost 2 bases and 3 bases respectively, with 10 bases between them. The CDR3 is made up of 14 amino acids.